The entry below gives a single TCR beta chain sequence along with its context. Its antigen is not identified. Separate cDNA molecules received unique molecular identifiers, which the library attached to them. In the authors' methods: Sample TCR totals centred on a median of approximately 96,000, ranging about 20,000 to 750,000. MiXCR, run by TCRdb on the reads, gives a single entry per CDR3 protein. In this record, the V and J calls reflect TCRdb's handling and not the investigators' own analysis. Of 2,300 or so distinct CDR3 sequences in the sample, 55% are singletons; the top ten hold approximately 9.4%. J lost 2 bases, V lost 5 bases, and 7 bases had no gene match. Per the germline V gene, CDR1 is DFQATT and CDR2 is SNEGSKA (reference sequence). The CDR3 has 15 amino acids. Treatment reported: therapeutic diphenylcyclopropenone sensitization with weekly scalp DPC. These data belong to a study of human T cells and chemical hapten exposure. Background on the study: 2% DPC applied to an approximately 2 cm by approximately 2 cm arm area sensitized donors.

Study-level findings and limits: Clustering by CDR3 similarity yielded significantly more large clusters from expanded TCRs than controls.

This clonotype originated in an adult with alopecia areata. Some clones in this sample may be carry-over from other donors' samples. This table probably holds off-target reads from a library built for another chain. The chain carries TRBV20-1 and TRBJ2-4; TRBD1 matches at 9 bases. The source material was whole blood, sampled before DPC sensitization or 2, 6, or about 24 weeks after (not recorded which). The CDR3 DNA reads TGCAGTGCTGGGACAGGGATGAGTACCAAAAACATTCAGTACTTC. This gives the protein CSAGTGMSTKNIQYF.